Listed below are T cell receptor beta chains from one sample, sequenced in a study of T cell repertoires in cytomegalovirus infection. Antigen specificity for these receptors is unknown. TCRdb re-called the reads with MiXCR, one entry per CDR3 protein. This table has some 130,000 distinct CDR3 sequences, roughly a quarter appearing once. The source material was PBMCs, sequenced either directly or after in vitro stimulation (not recorded which). These receptors originate from a human donor in good health (CMV status not recorded). Some clones in this sample may be carry-over from other donors' samples. Each CDR3 is given with its conserved first and last residue. The D gene is left open where the match is weak.

d_gene	j_gene	v_gene	CDR3aa
TRBD1	TRBJ2-7	TRBV7-2	CASSLAGTGGFEQYF
TRBD2	TRBJ2-2	TRBV12-5	CASGLLAGTNTGELFF
TRBD2	TRBJ2-5	TRBV30	CAAIAGVGETQYF
TRBD1	TRBJ1-2	TRBV27	CASSSQPTGAGGYTF
TRBD2	TRBJ2-1	TRBV20-1	CSAEGLAAYNEQFF
-	TRBJ2-3	TRBV6-2/TRBV6-3	CASSPKDTQYF
TRBD2	TRBJ2-1	TRBV24-1	CATSDPLAGGYNEQFF
-	TRBJ2-7	TRBV29-1	CSVVWTSYEQYF
TRBD2	TRBJ2-3	TRBV11-2	CASSSPRASGRGTDTQYF
-	TRBJ2-5	TRBV19	CASSIRFTYQETQYF
TRBD2	TRBJ2-2	TRBV2	CASSAAGGQFAGELFF
-	TRBJ1-4	TRBV7-9	CASSRNEKLFF
TRBD2	TRBJ2-3	TRBV7-2	CASSFPGTSGRIGTQYF
-	TRBJ2-1	TRBV6-2/TRBV6-3	CASKRTTSYNEQFF
-	TRBJ2-3	TRBV7-9	CASSSLTDTQYF
-	TRBJ2-1	TRBV20-1	CSAIGTRSEQFF
TRBD1	TRBJ2-1	TRBV28	CASSLTGQSSYNEQFF
-	TRBJ2-5	TRBV7-8	CASSLNSGSIQETQYF
-	TRBJ1-1	TRBV7-2	CASSLGEVGEAFF
TRBD2	TRBJ2-7	TRBV7-9	CASSLIGGGREDYEQYF
-	TRBJ1-1	TRBV19	CASSTPFRKDGTEAFF
-	TRBJ1-1	TRBV7-9	CASSLSLGNTEAFF
TRBD2	TRBJ2-7	TRBV15	CATSRDKVAGGLYEQYF
TRBD1	TRBJ2-1	TRBV19	CASKGQGNFGGQFF
TRBD2	TRBJ2-1	TRBV6-6	CASSYPRTSGKKDEQFF
-	TRBJ1-2	TRBV28	CASSLNRVGPGYTF
-	TRBJ2-1	TRBV12-3/TRBV12-4	CASRNRGGSYNEQFF
-	TRBJ2-1	TRBV7-6	CASSLEAGGWNEQFF
-	TRBJ1-5	TRBV12-3/TRBV12-4	CASSPPGAGSNQPQHF
-	TRBJ1-1	TRBV6-1	CASSGDKAEAFF
-	TRBJ2-3	TRBV28	CASSLFGVQDTQYF
TRBD1	TRBJ1-5	TRBV5-1	CASSEGTGAVGQPQHF
-	TRBJ2-5	TRBV7-2	CASSLVMASAETQYF
TRBD1	TRBJ2-5	TRBV25-1	CASSEFMRGPEYQETQYF
TRBD1	TRBJ1-2	TRBV7-3	CASSRDRVANYGYTF
TRBD1	TRBJ2-7	TRBV6-2/TRBV6-3	CASSSGVDRRRGYEQYF
-	TRBJ1-5	TRBV4-1	CASSQDGVPGQPQHF
-	TRBJ2-1	TRBV7-9	CASSLKASTSGRNEQFF
-	TRBJ2-5	TRBV6-6	CASSTGKIKETQYF
TRBD1	TRBJ2-1	TRBV7-2	CASSVARTGNSYNEQFF
TRBD2	TRBJ2-5	TRBV6-5	CASSYQFGTTPQETQYF
TRBD2	TRBJ2-1	TRBV7-2	CASSPGPAGESYNEQFF
-	TRBJ2-7	TRBV3-1	CASSLRDTYEQYF
TRBD2	TRBJ2-3	TRBV27	CASSLWGTSERGTQYF
-	TRBJ1-2	TRBV7-2	CASSLVGDQGGYTF
TRBD1	TRBJ1-6	TRBV19	CASSKGQAHNSPLHF
-	TRBJ2-5	TRBV7-2	CASSLSVDRETQYF
-	TRBJ2-1	TRBV7-2	CASSRGPPGAEQFF
TRBD1	TRBJ1-6	TRBV3-1	CASSQGPHRGYNSPLHF
-	TRBJ2-5	TRBV7-2	CASSLAITGAQETQYF
-	TRBJ2-1	TRBV6-2/TRBV6-3	CASRPPGLSNNEQFF
TRBD2	TRBJ2-1	TRBV6-2/TRBV6-3	CATWTSGIPGPYNEQFF
-	TRBJ1-6	TRBV19	CASARLRGNSPLHF
-	TRBJ2-2	TRBV12-3/TRBV12-4	CASSPGPANTGELFF
TRBD2	TRBJ2-3	TRBV4-1	CASSHSSGRASDTQYF